Listed below are T cell receptor beta chains from one sample, sequenced in a study of T cell responses to AZD1222 COVID-19 vaccine. Generated by immunoSEQ multiplex PCR, the TCRdb table keeps only in-frame clones and is missing some. The repertoire holds 100,000 or so clones, with 90% as singletons. The source was peripheral blood, collected on day 0 of AZD1222 vaccination. The receptors here all came from an adult in good health. Both conserved end residues are part of each CDR3. D genes are given only for firm matches. Some rows have no size entry. The others give once, few or many, or a class for an expanded clone.

CDR3nt: TGTGCCAGCAGCCAAGATAGTTATTCGGGGGTTGGGCAGTATTTT
CDR3aa: CASSQDSYSGVGQYF
j_gene: TRBJ2-3
d_gene: NA
v_gene: TRBV3-1/TRBV3-2
abundance: NA

CDR3nt: TGTGCCAGCAGTGAATATTACGGGGAGGCTTTCTTT
CDR3aa: CASSEYYGEAFF
j_gene: TRBJ1-1
d_gene: NA
v_gene: TRBV25-1
abundance: NA

CDR3nt: TGCAGCGTTGAAGACGATCATATCGGGGAGCTGTTTTTT
CDR3aa: CSVEDDHIGELFF
j_gene: TRBJ2-2
d_gene: NA
v_gene: TRBV29-1
abundance: NA

CDR3nt: TGTGCCAGCAGTTTTGGACAGGGTGAAGCTTTCTTT
CDR3aa: CASSFGQGEAFF
j_gene: TRBJ1-1
d_gene: TRBD1
v_gene: TRBV28
abundance: few

CDR3nt: TGCAGTGCTAGTGCCGGCGTGTTCACTGAAGCTTTCTTT
CDR3aa: CSASAGVFTEAFF
j_gene: TRBJ1-1
d_gene: NA
v_gene: TRBV20-1
abundance: NA

CDR3nt: TGTGCCAGCAGCCCCTCGGGGGCCTCTGGAAACACCATATATTTT
CDR3aa: CASSPSGASGNTIYF
j_gene: TRBJ1-3
d_gene: NA
v_gene: TRBV7-8
abundance: NA

CDR3nt: TGTGCCAGCAGTGAAGCCACGGCAGGCGGAAACACCATATATTTT
CDR3aa: CASSEATAGGNTIYF
j_gene: TRBJ1-3
d_gene: NA
v_gene: TRBV6-1
abundance: NA

CDR3nt: TGTGCCAGCAGCCCTTCGCCGAACACTGAAGCTTTCTTT
CDR3aa: CASSPSPNTEAFF
j_gene: TRBJ1-1
d_gene: NA
v_gene: TRBV11-3
abundance: NA

CDR3nt: TGTGCCAGCAGTTACTCGAATCTAAACTTTGGGGAGGCGATGAACACTGAAGCTTTCTTT
CDR3aa: CASSYSNLNFGEAMNTEAFF
j_gene: TRBJ1-1
d_gene: NA
v_gene: TRBV6-2/TRBV6-3
abundance: NA

CDR3nt: TGTGCCACCAGTGATTTAGCGGGAAATCATGGCTACACCTTC
CDR3aa: CATSDLAGNHGYTF
j_gene: TRBJ1-2
d_gene: NA
v_gene: TRBV24-1
abundance: NA

CDR3nt: TGTGCCACCAGCAGAGCCATAAGATCAACCGAGCAGTACTTC
CDR3aa: CATSRAIRSTEQYF
j_gene: TRBJ2-7
d_gene: NA
v_gene: TRBV15
abundance: NA

CDR3nt: TGTGCCAGCAGCAGTAGCCCATGGGCTGAAGCTTTCTTT
CDR3aa: CASSSSPWAEAFF
j_gene: TRBJ1-1
d_gene: NA
v_gene: TRBV7-3
abundance: NA

CDR3nt: TGTGCCAGTAGTATTACGAACAGGGTTTTTGATACGCAGTATTTT
CDR3aa: CASSITNRVFDTQYF
j_gene: TRBJ2-3
d_gene: NA
v_gene: TRBV19
abundance: NA

CDR3nt: TGTGCCAGCAGCCCGGGTACAGTTTGGGGCAATGAGCAGTTCTTC
CDR3aa: CASSPGTVWGNEQFF
j_gene: TRBJ2-1
d_gene: NA
v_gene: TRBV5-4
abundance: NA

CDR3nt: TGTGCCAGCTCAGGAGGGGAGGATGAAAAACTGTTTTTT
CDR3aa: CASSGGEDEKLFF
j_gene: TRBJ1-4
d_gene: NA
v_gene: TRBV18
abundance: NA

CDR3nt: TGTGCCAGCAGCTTGACAGGGGGATTGTCCTACGAGCAGTACTTC
CDR3aa: CASSLTGGLSYEQYF
j_gene: TRBJ2-7
d_gene: TRBD1
v_gene: TRBV7-8
abundance: NA

CDR3nt: TGTGCCAGCCGGAGACTAGCGGGGCCCGGGGAGCTGTTTTTT
CDR3aa: CASRRLAGPGELFF
j_gene: TRBJ2-2
d_gene: TRBD2
v_gene: TRBV6-5
abundance: NA

CDR3nt: TGTGCCAGCAGTTTATCAGGGAGAGAGACCCAGTACTTC
CDR3aa: CASSLSGRETQYF
j_gene: TRBJ2-5
d_gene: NA
v_gene: TRBV12-3/TRBV12-4
abundance: NA

CDR3nt: TGCAGCGTGGCGGGACAGGGTCGAGGGAACACTGAAGCTTTCTTT
CDR3aa: CSVAGQGRGNTEAFF
j_gene: TRBJ1-1
d_gene: TRBD1
v_gene: TRBV29-1
abundance: NA

CDR3nt: TGTGCCAGCAGCTTAACATACACAGGCAACTATGGCTACACCTTC
CDR3aa: CASSLTYTGNYGYTF
j_gene: TRBJ1-2
d_gene: NA
v_gene: TRBV7-9
abundance: NA

CDR3nt: TGTGCCAGCAGCTTAGTCAGGGGGGACCATGAGCAGTTCTTC
CDR3aa: CASSLVRGDHEQFF
j_gene: TRBJ2-1
d_gene: NA
v_gene: TRBV11-3
abundance: once

CDR3nt: TGTGCCAGCAGTTTACGGGGGTCAAAGACTGAAGCTTTCTTT
CDR3aa: CASSLRGSKTEAFF
j_gene: TRBJ1-1
d_gene: NA
v_gene: TRBV28
abundance: NA

CDR3nt: TGTGCCATCAGGAGGGACAGGGGCGACTATCAGCCCCAGCATTTT
CDR3aa: CAIRRDRGDYQPQHF
j_gene: TRBJ1-5
d_gene: TRBD1
v_gene: TRBV10-3
abundance: NA

CDR3nt: TGCGCCAGCAGCGGGACAGTTACTACAGATACGCAGTATTTT
CDR3aa: CASSGTVTTDTQYF
j_gene: TRBJ2-3
d_gene: TRBD1
v_gene: TRBV5-1
abundance: NA

CDR3nt: TGTGCCAGCAGCTTTGGTTCTTACGTGTGGGCTAGGACAGATACGCAGTATTTT
CDR3aa: CASSFGSYVWARTDTQYF
j_gene: TRBJ2-3
d_gene: NA
v_gene: TRBV13
abundance: NA

CDR3nt: TGTGCCAGCACCACTGGGACAGGGGCAGGTCAGCCCCAGCATTTT
CDR3aa: CASTTGTGAGQPQHF
j_gene: TRBJ1-5
d_gene: TRBD1
v_gene: TRBV28
abundance: NA

CDR3nt: TGTGCCAGCAGTTCAGGGGGTCTCGAAGCTTTCTTT
CDR3aa: CASSSGGLEAFF
j_gene: TRBJ1-1
d_gene: TRBD1
v_gene: TRBV12-3/TRBV12-4
abundance: once

CDR3nt: TGTGCCAGCAGGGGTGACGGCTACACCTTC
CDR3aa: CASRGDGYTF
j_gene: TRBJ1-2
d_gene: NA
v_gene: TRBV28
abundance: NA

CDR3nt: TGTGCCACCAGGGATTTCCGGCAGGGTAAGGGCCGGAGCTCCTACAATGAGCAGTTCTTC
CDR3aa: CATRDFRQGKGRSSYNEQFF
j_gene: TRBJ2-1
d_gene: NA
v_gene: TRBV24-1
abundance: NA

CDR3nt: TGTGCCAGCAGCTTCCAATCAGGAGACGAGCAGTACTTC
CDR3aa: CASSFQSGDEQYF
j_gene: TRBJ2-7
d_gene: NA
v_gene: TRBV7-9
abundance: NA

CDR3nt: TGTGCCATCAGTGCACAGGGACGAAACACTGAAGCTTTCTTT
CDR3aa: CAISAQGRNTEAFF
j_gene: TRBJ1-1
d_gene: NA
v_gene: TRBV10-3
abundance: NA

CDR3nt: TGTGCCAGCAGCCAAGCACTGCAGGAAAAACTGTTTTTT
CDR3aa: CASSQALQEKLFF
j_gene: TRBJ1-4
d_gene: NA
v_gene: TRBV3-1/TRBV3-2
abundance: NA

CDR3nt: TGCAGTGCTAGTACTGGGACAGTCCTTAATTCACCCCTCCACTTT
CDR3aa: CSASTGTVLNSPLHF
j_gene: TRBJ1-6
d_gene: TRBD1
v_gene: TRBV20-1
abundance: NA

CDR3nt: TGTGCCAGCAGCAGAATGAACACTGAAGCTTTCTTT
CDR3aa: CASSRMNTEAFF
j_gene: TRBJ1-1
d_gene: NA
v_gene: TRBV7-9
abundance: once

CDR3nt: TGTGCCAGCAGCTTAGGTACGGGAAACTATGGCTACACCTTC
CDR3aa: CASSLGTGNYGYTF
j_gene: TRBJ1-2
d_gene: NA
v_gene: TRBV11-1
abundance: NA

CDR3nt: TGTGCCAGCAGCGAAAACGGTGTCTCTGGAAACACCATATATTTT
CDR3aa: CASSENGVSGNTIYF
j_gene: TRBJ1-3
d_gene: NA
v_gene: TRBV6-2/TRBV6-3
abundance: NA

CDR3nt: TGTGCCAGCAGCCCTAACACAGGGCGGTACGAGCAGTACTTC
CDR3aa: CASSPNTGRYEQYF
j_gene: TRBJ2-7
d_gene: NA
v_gene: TRBV7-9
abundance: NA

CDR3nt: TGTGCCAGCAGCCGATTAGCGGGGAACCAAGAGACCCAGTACTTC
CDR3aa: CASSRLAGNQETQYF
j_gene: TRBJ2-5
d_gene: TRBD2
v_gene: TRBV4-2
abundance: NA

CDR3nt: TGTGCCAGTAGTATGCCGCCTGATCTTAACACTGAAGCTTTCTTT
CDR3aa: CASSMPPDLNTEAFF
j_gene: TRBJ1-1
d_gene: NA
v_gene: TRBV19
abundance: NA

CDR3nt: TGTGCCTGGAATGGGCCCGCGACCACTGAAGCTTTCTTT
CDR3aa: CAWNGPATTEAFF
j_gene: TRBJ1-1
d_gene: NA
v_gene: TRBV30
abundance: NA

CDR3nt: TGCGCCAGCAGCTTGGAAGGGTTATACTCTGGGGCCAACGTCCTGACTTTC
CDR3aa: CASSLEGLYSGANVLTF
j_gene: TRBJ2-6
d_gene: NA
v_gene: TRBV5-1
abundance: NA

CDR3nt: TGCGCCAGCAGCTTAATGGGGGGGAATGAAAAACTGTTTTTT
CDR3aa: CASSLMGGNEKLFF
j_gene: TRBJ1-4
d_gene: NA
v_gene: TRBV5-1
abundance: NA

CDR3nt: TGTGCCATCAGCCAGGGCTACGAGCAGTACTTC
CDR3aa: CAISQGYEQYF
j_gene: TRBJ2-7
d_gene: NA
v_gene: TRBV10-3
abundance: NA

CDR3nt: TGTGCCAGCAGCTTACTCGGCAGCTCTAACTATGGCTACACCTTC
CDR3aa: CASSLLGSSNYGYTF
j_gene: TRBJ1-2
d_gene: NA
v_gene: TRBV7-2
abundance: NA

CDR3nt: TGCGCCAGCAGCTTAACTACAGGGGGCTCCTACGAGCAGTACTTC
CDR3aa: CASSLTTGGSYEQYF
j_gene: TRBJ2-7
d_gene: TRBD1
v_gene: TRBV5-1
abundance: NA

CDR3nt: TGCGCCAGCAGTGAAGACTCAAATTCAAATGAGCAGTTCTTC
CDR3aa: CASSEDSNSNEQFF
j_gene: TRBJ2-1
d_gene: NA
v_gene: TRBV10-1
abundance: NA

CDR3nt: TGTGCCACCAGCAGAGAGCTAGGATTAAAAAATGAAAAACTGTTTTTT
CDR3aa: CATSRELGLKNEKLFF
j_gene: TRBJ1-4
d_gene: NA
v_gene: TRBV15
abundance: NA